These 8 T cell receptor beta chains share one sample of origin, sequenced in a study of blood T cells in healthy people across ages. A J-beta primer mix and a sample-barcoded 5' primer were used in a second PCR of about 6 to 12 cycles. Each CDR3 protein gets one entry after TCRdb re-called the 5' RACE reads with MiXCR. The sample contains 600,000 or so distinct CDR3 sequences, about 21% of which appear only once. The sequencing input was blood. These receptors all stem from a man between 65 and 79 years old in good health.

This sequence joins TRBV3-1 and TRBJ2-3; TRBD2 is a possible D gene (5 bases). Trimming shortened V by 4 bases and J by 2 bases, and 13 bases separated the two germline ends. The CDR3 consists of 15 residues. Per germline, CDR1 LGHDT and CDR2 YNNKEL (reference sequence). The CDR3, as DNA: TGTGCCAGCAGCCTCTCTAGCCAGGCCACAGATACGCAGTATTTT. Encoded protein: CASSLSSQATDTQYF.

The chain couples TRBV6-2 or TRBV6-3 to TRBJ2-1; D uncertain. Trimming took off 5 bases at V and 8 bases at J, with 13 bases between the two ends. CDR1 is MNHEY and CDR2 is SVGEGT in the germline V gene. This CDR3 comprises 13 residues. The CDR3 here is CASSPSDRYEQFF. The CDR3 DNA follows: TGTGCCAGCAGTCCCAGTGACCGCTATGAGCAGTTCTTC.

The V and J genes are TRBV9 and TRBJ2-1; TRBD2 aligns across 8 bases. V was pared by 4 bases and J by 4 bases, with 13 bases of the junction left unmatched. Germline assignment: CDR1 SGDLS and CDR2 YYNGEE. This CDR3 spans 17 amino acids. CDR3 residues: CASSHPYPGGEYNEQFF. The CDR3 nucleotides read TGTGCCAGCAGCCACCCCTATCCGGGAGGGGAATACAATGAGCAGTTCTTC.

This chain uses TRBV27 with TRBJ1-4; unclear D gene. CDR1 is MNHEY, CDR2 SMNVEV, per germline (reference sequence). The CDR3 has 14 amino acids. V lost 4 bases to trimming and J lost 8 bases, with 14 bases between them. CDR3 amino acids: CASSSTPLPEKLFF. CDR3 sequence (DNA): TGTGCCAGCAGTTCAACCCCGCTACCCGAAAAACTGTTTTTT.

At least ten counts were recorded for this clonotype. The chain carries TRBV6-2 or TRBV6-3 and TRBJ2-3; D call uncertain. Deletions cut 5 bases from V and 0 bases from J, with 15 bases between. The CDR3 sequence is 16 residues long. CDR1 and CDR2 (germline): MNHEY, SVGEGT. CDR3 sequence (DNA): TGTGCCAGCAGTGTAGCTTGGGCGGCTAGCACAGATACGCAGTATTTT. Translation: CASSVAWAASTDTQYF.

The CDR3 DNA sequence: TGTGCCAGCACTGCGGGGAACACAGATACGCAGTATTTT. Residues: CASTAGNTDTQYF. This chain links TRBV2 with TRBJ2-3, with a weak D call TRBD2 (6 bases). Germline V gene sequence: CDR1 SNHLY, CDR2 FYNNEI. The CDR3 contains 13 residues. Trimming shortened V by 7 bases and J by 2 bases, and 10 bases separated the two germline ends.

The chain couples TRBV28 to TRBJ2-1, with TRBD2 matching 7 bases. The CDR3 runs to 15 residues. V lost 5 bases and J lost 5; bases outside the gene matches: 9. Germline V gene data show CDR1 as MDHEN and CDR2 as SYDVKM. CDR3 region: CASSASGIPHNEQFF. In DNA form, the CDR3 reads TGTGCCAGCAGTGCGAGCGGGATTCCCCACAATGAGCAGTTCTTC. Drawing the rest from reference TRBV28 and TRBJ2-1, the complete variable domain is DVKVTQSSRYLVKRTGEKVFLECVQDMDHENMFWYRQDPGLGLRLIYFSYDVKMKEKGDIPEGYSVSREKKERFSLILESASTNQTSMYLCASSASGIPHNEQFFGPGTRLTVL.

The chain recombines TRBV6-1 with TRBJ2-2, with D possibly being TRBD1 (5 bases). The CDR3 has 13 residues. V was cut by 6 bases and J by 6 bases, with 11 bases left in between. Germline loops: CDR1 MNHNS, CDR2 SASEGT. DNA of the CDR3: TGTGCCAGCAGCTCGGACACGTCCGGGGAGCTGTTTTTT. Amino acids: CASSSDTSGELFF.